What follows is one T cell receptor beta chain and its context. What it recognizes is unknown. The repertoire was sequenced with immunoSEQ multiplex PCR; TCRdb's copy has only in-frame clones and lacks some. This sample has over a million clones, with roughly 74% found just once. The sample comes from a study of shared clonotypes between healthy human individuals. Study summary: CD4 naive and memory got three plates each, CD8 naive two, CD8 memory one. Findings and limits, study-wide: Shared across a few donors were around 5% of the naive CD4 clonotypes. The genetic and exposure-history diversity represented was limited by few donors.

Healthy HIV-negative adults with no recent acute infections or vaccinations were recruited as donors. The V gene end was trimmed by 5 bases and the J gene end by 2 bases; junction bases not matched to a gene: 6. CDR1 is SGHTA and CDR2 is FQGNSA in the germline V gene. The CDR3 loop spans 15 amino acids. The specimen was memory CD4+ T cells from PBMCs. Subset indicated: CD45RA-negative fraction. The chain couples TRBV7-2 to TRBJ2-3; 8 positions agree with TRBD1. The clonotype comes from a man between 18 and 29 years old in good health. Some clones in this sample may be carry-over from other donors' samples. The chain's CDR3 is CASSNRDRITDTQYF. As DNA, the CDR3 is TGTGCCAGCAGCAACCGGGACAGGATCACAGATACGCAGTATTTT.